These T cell receptor beta chains were read from a single sample in a study of graft-versus-host responses after intestinal transplantation. Antigen specificity for these receptors is unknown. Here immunoSEQ multiplex PCR was the method, and the copy in TCRdb shows in-frame clones only, minus some. The sample contains around 99,000 clones, just over 90% of which appear only once. The starting material was unstimulated CD8+ T cells sorted from spleen or lymph node cells, obtained before intestinal transplant. The receptors here all came from a human donor who received an intestinal transplant. Both conserved end residues are part of each CDR3.

v_gene: TRBV9
j_gene: TRBJ2-2
CDR3aa: CASSTPQGAGTGELFF

v_gene: TRBV27
j_gene: TRBJ2-3
CDR3aa: CASSLLKQGPRLDTQYF

v_gene: TRBV4-3
j_gene: TRBJ2-2
CDR3aa: CASSQEDSGELFF

v_gene: TRBV6-6
j_gene: TRBJ2-7
CDR3aa: CASSSGQYSYEQYF

v_gene: TRBV7-9
j_gene: TRBJ2-7
CDR3aa: CASSFSIAAYEQYF

v_gene: TRBV30
j_gene: TRBJ2-7
CDR3aa: CAWSDAAGGPYHEQYF

v_gene: TRBV6-6
j_gene: TRBJ2-1
CDR3aa: CASVLPGTSGGNEQFF

v_gene: TRBV7-2
j_gene: TRBJ2-7
CDR3aa: CASSSGAGGPFSYEQYF

v_gene: TRBV30
j_gene: TRBJ1-5
CDR3aa: CAWSVGQGDQPQHF

v_gene: TRBV7-9
j_gene: TRBJ2-6
CDR3aa: CASSSHRAGANVLTF

v_gene: TRBV27
j_gene: TRBJ2-7
CDR3aa: CASNPGTPSYEQYF

v_gene: TRBV15
j_gene: TRBJ2-3
CDR3aa: CATRLGLASTDTQYF

v_gene: TRBV7-6
j_gene: TRBJ2-7
CDR3aa: CASSQDRGSYEQYF

v_gene: TRBV27
j_gene: TRBJ2-7
CDR3aa: CASWGDGSYEQYF

v_gene: TRBV27
j_gene: TRBJ2-7
CDR3aa: CASSRGGEQYF

v_gene: TRBV5-1
j_gene: TRBJ2-3
CDR3aa: CASSLVGGSTDTQYF

v_gene: TRBV27
j_gene: TRBJ2-7
CDR3aa: CASSLSGSYEQYF

v_gene: TRBV30
j_gene: TRBJ1-5
CDR3aa: CAWSTDSNQPQHF

v_gene: TRBV30
j_gene: TRBJ1-2
CDR3aa: CAWSDWDSPADYGYTF

v_gene: TRBV10-1
j_gene: TRBJ2-7
CDR3aa: CASSGGTGPNYEQYF

v_gene: TRBV19
j_gene: TRBJ1-5
CDR3aa: CASSMKDYSNQPQHF

v_gene: TRBV6-6
j_gene: TRBJ2-4
CDR3aa: CASSLYRGAVKNIQYF

v_gene: TRBV7-9
j_gene: TRBJ1-4
CDR3aa: CASSSITGTNEKLFF

v_gene: TRBV5-4
j_gene: TRBJ2-5
CDR3aa: CASSLGKMVGEETQYF

v_gene: TRBV7-2
j_gene: TRBJ2-1
CDR3aa: CASSLGPGTGDHNEQFF

v_gene: TRBV2
j_gene: TRBJ1-2
CDR3aa: CASNPGQIYGYTF

v_gene: TRBV25-1
j_gene: TRBJ2-1
CDR3aa: CASSDLGGALNEQFF

v_gene: TRBV25-1
j_gene: TRBJ2-2
CDR3aa: CASSESWTGKGELFF

v_gene: TRBV19
j_gene: TRBJ2-7
CDR3aa: CASSISQGYEQYF

v_gene: TRBV7-9
j_gene: TRBJ2-3
CDR3aa: CASSLGQASTDTQYF

v_gene: TRBV15
j_gene: TRBJ2-1
CDR3aa: CATSRASGSYNEQFF

v_gene: TRBV10-3
j_gene: TRBJ1-1
CDR3aa: CAIRWDREDTEAFF

v_gene: TRBV30
j_gene: TRBJ2-7
CDR3aa: CAWSVLRQYEQYF

v_gene: TRBV7-8
j_gene: TRBJ1-1
CDR3aa: CASSSTGGTAEAFF

v_gene: TRBV6-5
j_gene: TRBJ1-5
CDR3aa: CASSRTGVNQPQHF

v_gene: TRBV27
j_gene: TRBJ2-1
CDR3aa: CASSYRGNEQFF

v_gene: TRBV27
j_gene: TRBJ2-7
CDR3aa: CASSYSGGPRYEQYF

v_gene: TRBV19
j_gene: TRBJ1-1
CDR3aa: CASSITGANTEAFF

v_gene: TRBV7-9
j_gene: TRBJ2-7
CDR3aa: CASSPRDRGSEQYF

v_gene: TRBV7-2
j_gene: TRBJ1-1
CDR3aa: CASSGRDPLTEAFF